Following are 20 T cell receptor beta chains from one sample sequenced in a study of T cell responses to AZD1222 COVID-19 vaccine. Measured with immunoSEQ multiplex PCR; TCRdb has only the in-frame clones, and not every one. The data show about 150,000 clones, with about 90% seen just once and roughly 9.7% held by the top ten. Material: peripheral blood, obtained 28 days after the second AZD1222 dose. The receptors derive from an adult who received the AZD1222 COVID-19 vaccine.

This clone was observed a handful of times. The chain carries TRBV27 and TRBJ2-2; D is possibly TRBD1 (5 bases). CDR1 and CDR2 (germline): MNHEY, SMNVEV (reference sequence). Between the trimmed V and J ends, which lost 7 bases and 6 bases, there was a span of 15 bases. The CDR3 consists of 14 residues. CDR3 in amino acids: CASNRQGWAGELFF. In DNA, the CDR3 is TGTGCCAGCAATCGTCAGGGTTGGGCCGGGGAGCTGTTTTTT.

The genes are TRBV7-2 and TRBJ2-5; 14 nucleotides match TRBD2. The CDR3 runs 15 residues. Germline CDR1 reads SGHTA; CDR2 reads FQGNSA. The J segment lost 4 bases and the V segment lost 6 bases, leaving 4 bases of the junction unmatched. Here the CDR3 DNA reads TGTGCCAGCAGTCCGGGACTAGCGGGAGTAGAGACCCAGTACTTC. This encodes CASSPGLAGVETQYF. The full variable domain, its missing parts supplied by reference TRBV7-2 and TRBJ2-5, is GAGVSQSPSNKVTEKGKDVELRCDPISGHTALYWYRQSLGQGLEFLIYFQGNSAPDKSGLPSDRFSAERTGGSVSTLTIQRTQQEDSAVYLCASSPGLAGVETQYFGPGTRLLVL.

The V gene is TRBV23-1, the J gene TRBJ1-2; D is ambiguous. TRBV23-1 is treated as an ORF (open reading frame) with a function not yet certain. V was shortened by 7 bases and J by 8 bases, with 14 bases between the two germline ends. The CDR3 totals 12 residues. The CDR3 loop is CASTLLGGGYTF. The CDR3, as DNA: TGCGCCAGCACCCTGTTAGGTGGCGGCTACACCTTC.

CDR3 sequence (DNA): TGTGCCAGCAGCGTAGGGGCAGCTACTAATTCACCCCTCCACTTT. Translation: CASSVGAATNSPLHF. The genes are TRBV9 and TRBJ1-6; D unclear. Looked up from germline, CDR1 is SGDLS and CDR2 is YYNGEE. The CDR3 loop spans 15 amino acids. Trimming removed 0 bases at V and 6 bases at J, with 10 bases between.

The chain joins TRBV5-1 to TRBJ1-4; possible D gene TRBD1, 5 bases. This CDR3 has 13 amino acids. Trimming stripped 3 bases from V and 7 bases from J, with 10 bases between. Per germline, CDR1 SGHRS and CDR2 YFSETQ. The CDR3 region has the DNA TGCGCCAGCAGCTCCAGTGGGGGTGAAAAACTGTTTTTT. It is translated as CASSSSGGEKLFF.

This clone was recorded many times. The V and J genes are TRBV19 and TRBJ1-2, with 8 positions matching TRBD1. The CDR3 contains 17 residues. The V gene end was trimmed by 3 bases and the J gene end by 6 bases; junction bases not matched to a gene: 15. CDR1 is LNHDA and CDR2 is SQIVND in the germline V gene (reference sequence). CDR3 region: CASSILAGGKGKNGYTF. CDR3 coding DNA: TGTGCCAGTAGTATTTTGGCAGGGGGCAAAGGAAAAAATGGCTACACCTTC.

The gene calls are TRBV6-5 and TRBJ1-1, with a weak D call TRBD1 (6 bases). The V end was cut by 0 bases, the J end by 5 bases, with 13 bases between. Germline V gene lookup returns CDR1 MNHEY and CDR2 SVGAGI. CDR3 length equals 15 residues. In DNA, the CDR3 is TGTGCCAGCAGTTACTCGTTAGGGGGAGGTACTGAAGCTTTCTTT. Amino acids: CASSYSLGGGTEAFF.

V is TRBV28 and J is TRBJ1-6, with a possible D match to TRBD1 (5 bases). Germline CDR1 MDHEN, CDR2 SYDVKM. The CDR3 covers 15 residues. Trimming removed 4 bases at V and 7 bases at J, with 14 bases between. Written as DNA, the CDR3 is TGTGCCAGCAGTTCACCCCCCCAGGGAAATTCACCCCTCCACTTT. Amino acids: CASSSPPQGNSPLHF.

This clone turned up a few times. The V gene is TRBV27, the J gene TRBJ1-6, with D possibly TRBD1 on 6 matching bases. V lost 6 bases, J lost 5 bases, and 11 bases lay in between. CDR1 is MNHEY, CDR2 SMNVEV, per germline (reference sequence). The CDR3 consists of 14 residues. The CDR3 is CASSPGENNSPLHF. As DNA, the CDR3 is TGTGCCAGCAGCCCAGGGGAAAATAATTCACCCCTCCACTTT.

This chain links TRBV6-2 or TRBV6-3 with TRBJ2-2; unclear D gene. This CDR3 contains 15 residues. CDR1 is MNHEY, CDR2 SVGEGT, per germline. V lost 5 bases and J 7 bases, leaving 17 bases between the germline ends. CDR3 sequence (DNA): TGTGCCAGCAGTGGGGTCGCGATTTGGGGCGGGGAGCTGTTTTTT. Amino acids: CASSGVAIWGGELFF.

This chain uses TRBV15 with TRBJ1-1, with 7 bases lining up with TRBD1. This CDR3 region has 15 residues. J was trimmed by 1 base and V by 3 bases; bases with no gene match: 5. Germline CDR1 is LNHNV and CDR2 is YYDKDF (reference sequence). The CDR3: CATSRGDRENTEAFF. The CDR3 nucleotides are TGTGCCACCAGCAGGGGGGACAGAGAGAACACTGAAGCTTTCTTT. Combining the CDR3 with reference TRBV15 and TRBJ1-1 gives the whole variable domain DAMVIQNPRYQVTQFGKPVTLSCSQTLNHNVMYWYQQKSSQAPKLLFHYYDKDFNNEADTPDNFQSRRPNTSFCFLDIRSPGLGDTAMYLCATSRGDRENTEAFFGQGTRLTVV.

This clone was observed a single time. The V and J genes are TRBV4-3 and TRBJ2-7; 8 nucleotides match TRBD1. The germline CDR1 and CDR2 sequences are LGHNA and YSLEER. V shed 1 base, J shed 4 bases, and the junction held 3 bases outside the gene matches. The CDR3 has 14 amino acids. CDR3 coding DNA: TGCGCCAGCAGCCAAGGGACAGGGTTGTACGAGCAGTACTTC. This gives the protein CASSQGTGLYEQYF.

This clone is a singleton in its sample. CDR3 nucleotide sequence: TGTGCCAGCTCACCAGGGTCAGCACGGGGCCTGCCTGAAGCTTTCTTT. Translating gives CASSPGSARGLPEAFF. The V gene is TRBV18, the J gene TRBJ1-1; perhaps TRBD1 as D (5 bases). Trimming removed 2 bases at V and 6 bases at J, with 19 bases between. The V gene's germline CDR1 is KGHSH and CDR2 LQKENI. The CDR3 runs to 16 residues.

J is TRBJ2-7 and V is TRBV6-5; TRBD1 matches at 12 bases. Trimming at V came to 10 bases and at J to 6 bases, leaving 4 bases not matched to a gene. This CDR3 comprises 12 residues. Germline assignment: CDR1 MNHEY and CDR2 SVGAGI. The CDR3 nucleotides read TGTGCCACCGGGACAGGGGGCGTCGAGCAGTACTTC. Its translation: CATGTGGVEQYF.

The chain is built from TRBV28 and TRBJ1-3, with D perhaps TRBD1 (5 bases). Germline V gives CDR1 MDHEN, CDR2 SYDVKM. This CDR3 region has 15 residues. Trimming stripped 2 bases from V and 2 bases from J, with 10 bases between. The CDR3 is CASSLNAGPGNTIYF. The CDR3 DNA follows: TGTGCCAGCAGTTTAAACGCGGGGCCTGGAAACACCATATATTTT.

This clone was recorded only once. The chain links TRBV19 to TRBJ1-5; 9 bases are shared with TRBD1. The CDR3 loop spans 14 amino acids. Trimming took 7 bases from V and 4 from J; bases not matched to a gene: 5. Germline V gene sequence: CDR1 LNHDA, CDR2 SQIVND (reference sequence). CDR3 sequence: CASTTGQGNQPQHF. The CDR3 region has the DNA TGTGCCAGTACCACGGGACAGGGTAATCAGCCCCAGCATTTT.

DNA for the CDR3: TGTGCCAGCAGCTCCCGCCCCACCGGGACAGGATTGTCAGATACGCAGTATTTT. This translates into CASSSRPTGTGLSDTQYF. The rearrangement links TRBV9 to TRBJ2-3, with 8 bases matching TRBD1. V shed 4 bases and J 4 bases; nucleotides not matched to a gene: 17. Germline CDR1 and CDR2: SGDLS and YYNGEE. CDR3 length: 18 residues.

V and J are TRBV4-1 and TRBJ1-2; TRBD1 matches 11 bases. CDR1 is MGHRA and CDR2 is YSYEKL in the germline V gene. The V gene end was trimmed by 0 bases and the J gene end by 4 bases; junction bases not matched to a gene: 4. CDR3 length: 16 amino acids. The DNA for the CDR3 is TGCGCCAGCAGCCAAGATCCGGGACAGGGGGGCTATGGCTACACCTTC. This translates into CASSQDPGQGGYGYTF.

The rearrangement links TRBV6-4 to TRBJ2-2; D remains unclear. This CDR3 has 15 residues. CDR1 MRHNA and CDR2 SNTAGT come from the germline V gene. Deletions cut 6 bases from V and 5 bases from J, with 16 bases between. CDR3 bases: TGTGCCAGCAGCCACGGCCTCCTCGGAACCGGGGAGCTGTTTTTT. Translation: CASSHGLLGTGELFF.

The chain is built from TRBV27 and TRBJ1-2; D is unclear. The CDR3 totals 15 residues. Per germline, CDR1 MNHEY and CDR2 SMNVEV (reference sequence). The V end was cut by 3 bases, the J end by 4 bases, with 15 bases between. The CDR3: CASSFASLVPYGYTF. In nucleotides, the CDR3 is TGTGCCAGCAGTTTTGCGAGTCTGGTTCCCTATGGCTACACCTTC.